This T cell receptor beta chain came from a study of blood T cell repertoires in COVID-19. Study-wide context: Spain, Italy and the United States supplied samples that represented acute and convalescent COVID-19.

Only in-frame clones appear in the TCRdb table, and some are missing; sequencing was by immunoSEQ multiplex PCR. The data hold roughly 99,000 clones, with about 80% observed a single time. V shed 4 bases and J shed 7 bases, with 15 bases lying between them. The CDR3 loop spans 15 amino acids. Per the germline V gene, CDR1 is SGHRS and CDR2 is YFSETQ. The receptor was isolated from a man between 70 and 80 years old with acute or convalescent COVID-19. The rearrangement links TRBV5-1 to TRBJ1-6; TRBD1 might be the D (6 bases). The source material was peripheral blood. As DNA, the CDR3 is TGCGCCAGCAGCCCGAGGGGGGGAGGAAATTCACCCCTCCACTTT. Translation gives CASSPRGGGNSPLHF.